This T cell receptor beta chain was retrieved from a study of shared clonotypes between healthy human individuals (TCRdb year 2020). Context from the whole study: The cohort comprised two women and a few men aged 18 to 49 years. For each donor, CD4 naive and CD4 memory were each given three plates, CD8 naive was given two plates, and CD8 memory was given one plate. The study deeply sequenced blood TCR repertoires of five healthy adults to estimate repertoire size and the extent of clonotype sharing between individuals. To increase sequencing depth and limit assay-specific biases, TCR repertoire library preparation and sequencing were carried out by different laboratories using diverse techniques. Leukapheresis yielded between about 0.85 and 10 billion PBMCs per donor. General study outcomes and caveats: Roughly 5% of naive CD4, more than 3% of naive CD8, approximately 2.2% of memory CD4, and roughly 0.4% of memory CD8 clonotypes were shared across a few donors. Sampling was limited to blood, and TCR repertoires in tissue likely differ from TCR repertoires in blood. The genetic and exposure-history diversity represented was limited by the small number of donors. Pairwise subsampling indicated that sequencing depth was expected to affect the degree of clonotype sharing among donors. Incomplete sequencing was indicated by rarefaction of sorted-subset datasets, despite the large sequencing depth. Compared with non-shared clonotypes, the clonotypes found in all four sorted-subset donors had higher generation probabilities. Naive subsets generally had larger estimated clonotype richness than memory subsets.

About this clone: Its target antigen remains unknown. No base quality information exists; no much larger clone differs at one position.

The donors were healthy, HIV-negative adults with no recently reported acute infections or vaccinations. All donors were Caucasian adults living in Nashville, Tennessee, USA. CD4+ T cells were enriched by magnetic negative selection; naive cells were then positively selected on CD45RA, and the negative fraction formed the memory subset. After blood collection by leukapheresis, PBMCs were isolated using Ficoll-Histopaque density gradient centrifugation and then cryopreserved in the vapor phase of liquid nitrogen. Analytical flow cytometry was used to check the purity and quantity of each magnetically sorted T cell population. Each sorted fraction had its genomic DNA isolated and then quantified by UV absorbance on a Nanodrop 2000c. Using the deep immunoSEQ assay, multiplex PCR amplified TCR CDR3 regions from genomic DNA. Extracted genomic DNA from each cell subset was spread evenly across all wells of several immunoSEQ 96-well plates, with each plate serving as a replicate. For sorted subsets, approximately 210 ng of genomic DNA, equivalent to some 30,000 T cell genomes, went into each replicate PCR. Purified libraries were measured with a Qubit 3.0 fluorometer, size-checked on a Bioanalyzer 2100, and measured again with the KAPA Library Quantification kit. Every immunoSEQ 96-well plate was sequenced on a dedicated single-read 150-cycle Illumina NextSeq 550 flow cell. From the authors' description of their analysis: Because the immunoSEQ output held only junctional sequences and lacked quality scores, the filtering could not match the filtering applied to full-length reads. To assign V/J genes and CDR3, sequences were annotated against IMGT germline references using PyIR, a Python wrapper for IgBLAST v1.9. Reads were removed for weak V/J assignments (E-value above 1e-6), missing CDR3, stop codons, out-of-frame junctions, or ambiguous translated residues. V3J clonotypes were defined by identical inferred V gene, J gene, and CDR3 amino acid sequence. Percentage overlap between repertoires was computed as shared unique clonotypes divided by the size of the smaller repertoire. Richness of each repertoire was evaluated using RTK rarefaction, the Chao1 estimator, and Recon v2.1 estimates of unobserved clonotypes. For all TCRbeta clonotypes obtained by the gDNA method from a few donors, generation probabilities were computed with OLGA. TCRdb re-hosts the immuneACCESS table, in-frame sequences only. Its copies lack some clones; in the studies checked, an unresolved V gene accounts for under half of them, and the cause for the rest is not known. V, J and clone size reflect that table, while D and trimming were determined from the DNA. The sample records about 2 million clones, 85% to 95% of which are singletons. 0.1% to 0.15% of the sample rests with the top ten.

Sequenced: naive CD4+ T cells sorted from blood. The sample's cell subset or site label, in plain terms: CD45RA+ positively selected. This clonotype was obtained from a young man in good health.

The sequenced DNA: TGTGCCAGCAGTTCCCAGGGGGGCGGCTCCTACGAGCAGTACTTC. It specifies CASSSQGGGSYEQYF. The chain is assembled from TRBV28 and TRBJ2-7; a weak D assignment points to TRBD1 (7 bases agree). The germline V gene sets CDR1 to MDHEN and CDR2 to SYDVKM. V and J are truncated by 4 bases and 0 bases respectively, leaving an intervening sequence of 13 bases. CDR3 length: 15 amino acids, cysteine to phenylalanine. Of the read, only the CDR3 DNA is kept; its 45 bases are in frame from base 1.